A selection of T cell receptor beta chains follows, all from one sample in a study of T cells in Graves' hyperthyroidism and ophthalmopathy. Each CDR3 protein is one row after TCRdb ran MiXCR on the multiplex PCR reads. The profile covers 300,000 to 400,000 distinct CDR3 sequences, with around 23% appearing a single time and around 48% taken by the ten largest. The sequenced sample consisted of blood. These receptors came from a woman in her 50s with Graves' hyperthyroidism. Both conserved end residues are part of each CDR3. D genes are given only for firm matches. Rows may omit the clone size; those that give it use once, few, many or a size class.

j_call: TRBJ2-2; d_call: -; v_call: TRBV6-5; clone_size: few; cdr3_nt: TGTGCCAGCAGTTACGGGAGCAGAACCGGGGAGCTGTTTTTT; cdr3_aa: CASSYGSRTGELFF
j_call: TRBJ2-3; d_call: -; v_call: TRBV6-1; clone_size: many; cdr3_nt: TGTGCCAGCAGTGAAATAGATACGCAGTATTTT; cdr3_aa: CASSEIDTQYF
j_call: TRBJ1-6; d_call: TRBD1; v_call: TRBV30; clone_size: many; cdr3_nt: TGTGCCTGGAACCGGGACAGCTATAATTCACCCCTCCACTTT; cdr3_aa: CAWNRDSYNSPLHF
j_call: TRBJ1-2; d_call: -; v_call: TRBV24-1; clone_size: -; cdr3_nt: TGTGCCACCAGTGATTTGAGGGAGGGACGCTATGGCTACACCTTC; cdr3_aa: CATSDLREGRYGYTF
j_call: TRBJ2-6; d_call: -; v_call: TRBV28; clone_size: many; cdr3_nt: TGTGCCAGCAGTATCCCATCGGCTGGGGCCAACGTCCTGACTTTC; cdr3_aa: CASSIPSAGANVLTF
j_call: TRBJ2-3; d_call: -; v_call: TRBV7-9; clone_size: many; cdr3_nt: TGTGCAAACCAAGCAGGCGTTTTAGATACGCAGTATTTT; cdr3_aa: CANQAGVLDTQYF
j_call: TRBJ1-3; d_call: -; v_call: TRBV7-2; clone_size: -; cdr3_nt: TGTACCAGCAGTTATTCCGGGGGTGCTGGAAACACCATATATTTT; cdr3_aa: CTSSYSGGAGNTIYF
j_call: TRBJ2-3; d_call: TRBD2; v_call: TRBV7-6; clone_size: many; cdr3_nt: TGTGCCAGCAGCTTAACTAGCGTAACAGATACGCAGTATTTT; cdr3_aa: CASSLTSVTDTQYF
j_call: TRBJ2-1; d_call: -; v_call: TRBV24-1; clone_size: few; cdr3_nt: TGTGCCACCAGTGAGCCTGTAGGCCAAAGCTCCTACAATGAGCAGTTCTTC; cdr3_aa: CATSEPVGQSSYNEQFF
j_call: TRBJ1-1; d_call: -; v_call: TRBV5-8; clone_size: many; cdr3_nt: TGTGCCAGCAGCTTGGGCAGGGGCAGAACTGAAGCTTTCTTT; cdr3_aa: CASSLGRGRTEAFF
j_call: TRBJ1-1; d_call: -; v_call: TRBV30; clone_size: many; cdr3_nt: TGTGCCTGGATGCCCGTGAACACTGAAGCTTTCTTT; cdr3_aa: CAWMPVNTEAFF
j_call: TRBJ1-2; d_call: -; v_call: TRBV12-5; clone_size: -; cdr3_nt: TGTGCTAGTGGGCCAAGTGGTTCCTATGTCTACACCTTC; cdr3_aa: CASGPSGSYVYTF
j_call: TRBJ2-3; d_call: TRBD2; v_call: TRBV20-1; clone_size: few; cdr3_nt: TGCAGTGCTAGAGGTTTAGGGACTAGCGGGAGTTTAGATACGCAGTATTTT; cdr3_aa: CSARGLGTSGSLDTQYF
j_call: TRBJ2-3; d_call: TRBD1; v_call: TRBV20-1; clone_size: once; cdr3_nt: TGCAGTGCTACGGACAGGCCAGATACGCAGTATTTT; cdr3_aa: CSATDRPDTQYF
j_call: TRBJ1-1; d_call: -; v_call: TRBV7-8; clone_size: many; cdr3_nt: TGTGCCAGCAGCCCCACTAGCTGGGGGGGCTACACTGAAGCTTTCTTT; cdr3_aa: CASSPTSWGGYTEAFF
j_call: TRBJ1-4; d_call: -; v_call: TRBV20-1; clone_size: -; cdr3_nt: TGCAGTGCTAGATTTCAAGGTTTGGTAACTAATGAAAAACTGTTTTTT; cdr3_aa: CSARFQGLVTNEKLFF